The 24 T cell receptor beta chains reported below all come from one sample, sequenced in a study of blood T cell repertoires in COVID-19. Profiling relied on immunoSEQ multiplex PCR, and the TCRdb table lists in-frame clones only, not all of them. Of around 24,000 clones in the sample, almost 90% were seen once. Sequenced: peripheral blood. The receptors were gathered from a human donor in a cohort sampled during active COVID-19.

As DNA, the CDR3 is TGTGCCAGCAGCCACGATGCCAGTTCCTACAATGAGCAGTTCTTC. Amino acids: CASSHDASSYNEQFF. The rearrangement uses TRBV3-1 (or the pseudogene TRBV3-2) and TRBJ2-1, with D unclear. V gave up 3 bases and J gave up 1 base, with 10 bases separating them. CDR1 is LGHDT, CDR2 YNNKEL, per germline (reference sequence). There are 15 residues in the CDR3.

This clone appeared a single time. The V gene is TRBV5-1, the J gene TRBJ2-7; TRBD2 matches 11 bases. Germline assignment: CDR1 SGHRS and CDR2 YFSETQ. With V trimmed by 4 bases and J by 0 bases, 6 bases remained unmatched. This CDR3 is built from 16 residues. CDR3 DNA: TGCGCCAGCAGCCCCGGGACTAGCGGTTTCTCCTACGAGCAGTACTTC. As protein: CASSPGTSGFSYEQYF. The full variable domain, in which reference TRBV5-1 and TRBJ2-7 provide the parts outside the CDR3, is KAGVTQTPRYLIKTRGQQVTLSCSPISGHRSVSWYQQTPGQGLQFLFEYFSETQRNKGNFPGRFSGRQFSNSRSEMNVSTLELGDSALYLCASSPGTSGFSYEQYFGPGTRLTVT.

The V call is TRBV5-4, the J call TRBJ2-2; TRBD2 aligns across 10 bases. Germline V gene sequence: CDR1 SGHNT, CDR2 YYREEE (reference sequence). The CDR3 is made up of 17 amino acids. Trimming cost V 4 bases and J 4 bases; bases outside gene matches: 10. The CDR3 reads CASSPTLLAGATGELFF. DNA of the CDR3: TGTGCCAGCAGCCCTACCCTCCTAGCGGGAGCCACCGGGGAGCTGTTTTTT.

The V call is TRBV5-1, the J call TRBJ1-1; maybe TRBD1 (6 bases). Germline CDR1 and CDR2: SGHRS and YFSETQ. The V gene lost 2 bases and the J gene lost 3 bases, with 11 bases spanning the gap. The CDR3 length is 14 residues. This CDR3 reads CASSFTKGDTEAFF. The DNA of the CDR3 is TGCGCCAGCAGCTTTACGAAGGGGGACACTGAAGCTTTCTTT.

The chain carries TRBV5-1 and TRBJ1-5; possibly TRBD1 for D (6 bases). Germline values: CDR1 SGHRS, CDR2 YFSETQ. The CDR3 covers 14 residues. V lost 4 bases and J lost 6, with 14 bases in between. The CDR3: CASSPIGGTQPQHF. The DNA of the CDR3 is TGCGCCAGCAGCCCTATAGGGGGTACTCAGCCCCAGCATTTT.

V and J are TRBV5-1 and TRBJ1-2; D is unclear. Germline CDR1 SGHRS, CDR2 YFSETQ. With 1 base removed from V and 4 bases from J, the gap between germline ends came to 11 bases. This CDR3 spans 14 amino acids. The CDR3 sequence: CASSLTAGSYGYTF. The CDR3 bases are TGCGCCAGCAGCTTGACTGCAGGCTCCTATGGCTACACCTTC. The full variable domain, completed using reference TRBV5-1 and TRBJ1-2, is KAGVTQTPRYLIKTRGQQVTLSCSPISGHRSVSWYQQTPGQGLQFLFEYFSETQRNKGNFPGRFSGRQFSNSRSEMNVSTLELGDSALYLCASSLTAGSYGYTFGSGTRLTVV.

This clone was seen only once. The rearrangement joins TRBV4-1 to TRBJ2-5; D is uncertain. The V and J ends lost 4 bases and 7 bases respectively, with 10 bases between them. Germline V lookup: CDR1 MGHRA, CDR2 YSYEKL. The CDR3 runs to 12 residues. The CDR3 DNA is TGCGCCAGCAGCCGCCACTCGGGGACCCAGTACTTC. This encodes CASSRHSGTQYF.

The chain joins TRBV7-2 to TRBJ2-7; D is perhaps TRBD2 (5 bases). The CDR3 extends over 15 amino acids. The V gene lost 2 bases and the J gene lost 4 bases, with 15 bases spanning the gap. Germline CDR1 and CDR2: SGHTA and FQGNSA. CDR3 amino acids: CASSLIAIGSYEQYF. CDR3 coding DNA: TGTGCCAGCAGCTTAATAGCGATAGGTTCGTACGAGCAGTACTTC.

V gene TRBV3-1 (or the pseudogene TRBV3-2) combines with J gene TRBJ1-2; tentatively, D is TRBD1 (6 bases). This CDR3 comprises 13 residues. The germline CDR1 and CDR2 sequences are LGHDT and YNNKEL (reference sequence). Trimming pared 4 bases from V and 3 bases from J, leaving 9 bases between. CDR3 DNA sequence: TGTGCCAGCAGCCCTTGGACAGACTATGGCTACACCTTC. This codes for CASSPWTDYGYTF.

This rearrangement joins TRBV5-1 to TRBJ1-2; weak D call: TRBD1 (6 bases). The CDR3 has 14 amino acids. Germline-derived CDR1 and CDR2 are SGHRS and YFSETQ. V gave up 0 bases and J gave up 4 bases, with 10 bases separating them. DNA of the CDR3: TGCGCCAGCAGCTTGGCCGGGGGGGCCTATGGCTACACCTTC. It yields the protein CASSLAGGAYGYTF.

This chain uses TRBV24-1 with TRBJ1-2; D perhaps matches TRBD1 (5 bases). Trimming pared 2 bases from V and 5 bases from J, leaving 17 bases between. CDR3 length equals 16 residues. CDR1 is KGHDR, CDR2 SFDVKD, per germline. CDR3 in DNA: TGTGCCACCAGTGATTCTACAGGCACGGGCAAGTATGGCTACACCTTC. Encoded protein: CATSDSTGTGKYGYTF.

The chain links TRBV3-1 (or the pseudogene TRBV3-2) to TRBJ2-6; D may be TRBD1 (6 bases). V lost 5 bases and J lost 1, with 9 bases in between. CDR3 length: 15 residues. Germline V gene data show CDR1 as LGHDT and CDR2 as YNNKEL (reference sequence). Written as DNA, the CDR3 is TGTGCCAGCAGCAAGAGGGGGTCTGGGGCCAACGTCCTGACTTTC. Translating it yields CASSKRGSGANVLTF.

The chain couples TRBV6-2 or TRBV6-3 to TRBJ1-2; D is undetermined. Germline V gives CDR1 MNHEY, CDR2 SVGEGT. V lost 2 bases to trimming and J lost 7 bases, with 5 bases between them. The CDR3 sequence is 11 residues long. The DNA of the CDR3 is TGTGCCAGCAGTTACAGCATTGGCTACACCTTC. Translation gives CASSYSIGYTF.

The V call is TRBV28, the J call TRBJ2-2, with D uncertain. The germline V and J ends were trimmed by 6 bases and 7 bases, with 9 bases remaining between them. CDR1 is MDHEN, CDR2 SYDVKM, per germline. The CDR3 consists of 12 residues. The CDR3, as DNA: TGTGCCAGCAGAGTTATCGGCGGGGAGCTGTTTTTT. Its protein is CASRVIGGELFF.

The chain recombines TRBV7-2 with TRBJ1-1; D remains unclear. The CDR3 runs to 15 residues. Deletions cut 3 bases from V and 0 bases from J, with 11 bases between. Germline values: CDR1 SGHTA, CDR2 FQGNSA. DNA of the CDR3: TGTGCCAGCAGCTTGTGGGCAGGCTTGAACACTGAAGCTTTCTTT. Its protein is CASSLWAGLNTEAFF.

The genes are TRBV6-2 or TRBV6-3 and TRBJ2-3; 9 bases align to TRBD2. The germline V gene has CDR1 MNHEY and CDR2 SVGEGT. The CDR3 length is 16 residues. Unmatched junction bases numbered 7, after V lost 4 bases and J lost 2 bases. CDR3 coding DNA: TGTGCCAGCAGTTTCCCAGCGGGGGGAACCACAGATACGCAGTATTTT. Amino acid sequence: CASSFPAGGTTDTQYF.

The V call is TRBV5-1, the J call TRBJ1-1, with 8 bases that match TRBD1. With V trimmed by 4 bases and J by 0 bases, 8 bases remained unmatched. Germline assignment: CDR1 SGHRS and CDR2 YFSETQ. CDR3 length equals 16 residues. The CDR3 region is CASSARQGSMNTEAFF. CDR3 nucleotides: TGCGCCAGCAGCGCCCGACAGGGGTCCATGAACACTGAAGCTTTCTTT.

V and J are TRBV28 and TRBJ2-3; maybe TRBD2 (5 bases). V lost 3 bases and J lost 4, with 29 bases in between. This CDR3 contains 20 residues. CDR1 is MDHEN, CDR2 SYDVKM, per germline. This CDR3 reads CASSFPTRAIGPTRSDTQYF. DNA for the CDR3: TGTGCCAGCAGTTTCCCCACCCGGGCCATTGGGCCTACTAGATCAGATACGCAGTATTTT.

The CDR3 reads CASSGAGGESEKLFF. CDR3 bases: TGCGCCAGCAGTGGGGCAGGGGGTGAGAGCGAAAAACTGTTTTTT. The V and J genes are TRBV5-1 and TRBJ1-4, with 7 nucleotides matching TRBD1. The CDR3 consists of 15 residues. The J segment lost 8 bases and the V segment lost 5 bases, leaving 12 bases of the junction unmatched. The germline CDR1 and CDR2 sequences are SGHRS and YFSETQ.

The V gene is TRBV7-2, the J gene TRBJ2-7; 14 positions match TRBD2. The CDR3 totals 15 residues. The trim removed 5 bases at V and 3 bases at J, leaving 3 bases unmatched. Germline V gene lookup returns CDR1 SGHTA and CDR2 FQGNSA. The CDR3 region has the DNA TGTGCCAGCAGCATCGGACTAGCGGGGGGCTACGAGCAGTACTTC. This encodes CASSIGLAGGYEQYF.

The rearrangement joins TRBV7-9 to TRBJ2-2, with 7 bases fitting TRBD1. The V gene end was trimmed by 6 bases and the J gene end by 6 bases; junction bases not matched to a gene: 1. Germline V gives CDR1 SEHNR, CDR2 FQNEAQ (reference sequence). The CDR3 is 12 amino acids. Here the CDR3 reads CASSGTAGELFF. DNA of the CDR3: TGTGCCAGCAGTGGGACAGCCGGGGAGCTGTTTTTT. Together with reference TRBV7-9 and TRBJ2-2, the CDR3 gives the full variable domain: DTGVSQNPRHKITKRGQNVTFRCDPISEHNRLYWYRQTLGQGPEFLTYFQNEAQLEKSRLLSDRFSAERPKGSFSTLEIQRTEQGDSAMYLCASSGTAGELFFGEGSRLTVL.

The chain uses TRBV5-1 and TRBJ2-3; maybe TRBD2 (5 bases). The germline V gene encodes CDR1 SGHRS and CDR2 YFSETQ. The CDR3 covers 13 residues. Trimming took off 4 bases at V and 4 bases at J, with 10 bases between the two ends. This CDR3 is CASSPGSADTQYF. As DNA, the CDR3 is TGCGCCAGCAGCCCGGGGTCGGCAGATACGCAGTATTTT.

The chain uses TRBV6-5 and TRBJ1-6; D gene unclear. CDR3 length: 15 residues. Trimming took off 6 bases at V and 3 bases at J, with 12 bases between the two ends. Looked up from germline, CDR1 is MNHEY and CDR2 is SVGAGI. CDR3 nucleotides: TGTGCCAGCAGGGAGGACTGGGACTATAATTCACCCCTCCACTTT. Its translation is CASREDWDYNSPLHF.

The rearrangement joins TRBV29-1 to TRBJ2-2; 10 nucleotides agree with TRBD2. CDR1 is SQVTM, CDR2 ANQGSEA, per germline. The CDR3 sequence is 13 residues long. The CDR3 is CSSSGSYTGELFF. The CDR3 DNA is TGCAGTTCTAGCGGGAGTTATACCGGGGAGCTGTTTTTT.